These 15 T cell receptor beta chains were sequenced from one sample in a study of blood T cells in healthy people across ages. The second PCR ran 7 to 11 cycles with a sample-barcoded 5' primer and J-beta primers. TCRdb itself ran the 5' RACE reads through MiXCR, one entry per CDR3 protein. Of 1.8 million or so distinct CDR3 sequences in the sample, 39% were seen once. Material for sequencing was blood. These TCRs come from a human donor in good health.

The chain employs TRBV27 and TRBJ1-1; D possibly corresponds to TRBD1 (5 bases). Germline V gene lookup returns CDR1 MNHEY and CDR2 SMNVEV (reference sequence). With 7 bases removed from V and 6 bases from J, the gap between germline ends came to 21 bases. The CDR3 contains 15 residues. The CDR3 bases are TGTGCCAGCACTCCCCGGGGCGCGGTTGTCCCTGAAGCTTTCTTT. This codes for CASTPRGAVVPEAFF.

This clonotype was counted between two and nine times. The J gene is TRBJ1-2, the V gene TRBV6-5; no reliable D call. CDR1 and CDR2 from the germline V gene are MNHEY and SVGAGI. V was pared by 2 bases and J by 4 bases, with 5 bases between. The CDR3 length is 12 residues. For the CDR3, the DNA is TGTGCCAGCAGTTACGACCGCTATGGCTACACCTTC. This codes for CASSYDRYGYTF.

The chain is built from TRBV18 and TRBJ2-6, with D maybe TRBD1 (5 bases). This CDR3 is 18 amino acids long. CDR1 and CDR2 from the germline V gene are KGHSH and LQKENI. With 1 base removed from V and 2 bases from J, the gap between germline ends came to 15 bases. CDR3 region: CASSPRTPADAGANVLTF. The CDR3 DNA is TGTGCCAGCTCACCACGGACACCGGCCGACGCTGGGGCCAACGTCCTGACTTTC.

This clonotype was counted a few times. The CDR3 loop reads CASSLGDTGGNTEAFF. In DNA form, the CDR3 reads TGTGCCAGCAGCTTAGGGGACACTGGGGGGAACACTGAAGCTTTCTTT. The chain combines TRBV7-9 with TRBJ1-1, with D maybe TRBD1 (6 bases). The CDR3 totals 16 residues. Trimming stripped 1 base from V and 1 base from J, with 13 bases between. Germline-derived CDR1 and CDR2 are SEHNR and FQNEAQ (reference sequence).

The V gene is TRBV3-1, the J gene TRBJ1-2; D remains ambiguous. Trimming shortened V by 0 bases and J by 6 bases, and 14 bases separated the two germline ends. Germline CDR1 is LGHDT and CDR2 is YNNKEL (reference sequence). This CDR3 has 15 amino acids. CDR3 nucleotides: TGTGCCAGCAGCCAAGATCGGGTGGCAGCGCATGGCTACACCTTC. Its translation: CASSQDRVAAHGYTF.

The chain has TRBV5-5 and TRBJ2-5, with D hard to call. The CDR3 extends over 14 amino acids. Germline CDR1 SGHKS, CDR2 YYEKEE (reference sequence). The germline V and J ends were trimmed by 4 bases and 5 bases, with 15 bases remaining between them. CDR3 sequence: CASSGLPGLETQYF. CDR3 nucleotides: TGTGCCAGCAGCGGCCTGCCAGGTCTTGAGACCCAGTACTTC.

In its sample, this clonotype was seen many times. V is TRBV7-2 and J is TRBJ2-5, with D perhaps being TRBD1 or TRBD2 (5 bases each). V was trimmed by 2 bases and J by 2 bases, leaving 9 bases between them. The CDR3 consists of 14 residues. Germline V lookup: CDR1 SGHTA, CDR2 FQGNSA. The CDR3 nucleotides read TGTGCCAGCAGCTTACCAGGGACGCAAGAGACCCAGTACTTC. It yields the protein CASSLPGTQETQYF.

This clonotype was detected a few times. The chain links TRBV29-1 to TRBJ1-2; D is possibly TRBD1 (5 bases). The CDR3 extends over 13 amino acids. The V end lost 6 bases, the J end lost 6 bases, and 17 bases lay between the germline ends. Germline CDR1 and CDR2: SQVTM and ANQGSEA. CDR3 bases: TGCAGCGTCCCCTCACGGGGGAACCATGGCTACACCTTC. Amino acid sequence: CSVPSRGNHGYTF.

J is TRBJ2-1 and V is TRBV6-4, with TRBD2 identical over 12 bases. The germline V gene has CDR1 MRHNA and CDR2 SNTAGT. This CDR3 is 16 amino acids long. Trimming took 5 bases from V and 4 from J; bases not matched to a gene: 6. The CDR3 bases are TGTGCCAGCAGTCCATTCGGGACTAGCGGGTACAATGAGCAGTTCTTC. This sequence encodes CASSPFGTSGYNEQFF.

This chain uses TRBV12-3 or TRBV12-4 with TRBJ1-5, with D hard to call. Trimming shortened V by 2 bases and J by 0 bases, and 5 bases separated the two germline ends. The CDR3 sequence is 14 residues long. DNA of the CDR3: TGTGCCAGCAGTTTATGGACTAGCAATCAGCCCCAGCATTTT. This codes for CASSLWTSNQPQHF.

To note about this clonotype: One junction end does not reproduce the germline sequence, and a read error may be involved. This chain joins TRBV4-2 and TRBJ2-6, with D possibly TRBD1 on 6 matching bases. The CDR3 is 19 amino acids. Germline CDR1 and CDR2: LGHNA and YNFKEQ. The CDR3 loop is CASSLHETGHNSRANVLTF. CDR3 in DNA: TGTGCCAGCAGCCTACACGAAACGGGACACAACTCTAGGGCCAACGTCCTGACTTTC.

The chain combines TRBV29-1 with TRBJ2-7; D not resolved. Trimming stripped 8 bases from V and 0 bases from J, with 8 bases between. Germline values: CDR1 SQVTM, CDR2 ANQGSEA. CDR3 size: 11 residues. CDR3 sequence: CSYYSSYEQYF. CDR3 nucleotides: TGCAGCTACTACAGCTCCTACGAGCAGTACTTC.

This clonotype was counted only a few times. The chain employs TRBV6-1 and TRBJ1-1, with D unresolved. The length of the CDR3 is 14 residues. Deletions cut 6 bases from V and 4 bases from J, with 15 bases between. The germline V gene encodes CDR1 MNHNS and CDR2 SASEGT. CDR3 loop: CASRFVEGRTEAFF. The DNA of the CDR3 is TGTGCCAGCAGATTTGTGGAAGGGCGCACTGAAGCTTTCTTT.

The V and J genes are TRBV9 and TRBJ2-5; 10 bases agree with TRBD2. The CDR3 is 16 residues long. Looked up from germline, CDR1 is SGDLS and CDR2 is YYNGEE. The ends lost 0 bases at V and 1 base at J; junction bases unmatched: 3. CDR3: CASSVGIAGGQETQYF. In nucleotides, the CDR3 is TGTGCCAGCAGCGTAGGAATAGCGGGGGGCCAAGAGACCCAGTACTTC.

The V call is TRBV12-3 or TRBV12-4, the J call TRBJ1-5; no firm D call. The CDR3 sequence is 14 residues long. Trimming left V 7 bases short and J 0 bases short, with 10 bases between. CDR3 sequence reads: CASMEENSNQPQHF. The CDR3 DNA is TGTGCCAGCATGGAGGAAAATAGCAATCAGCCCCAGCATTTT.